The 7 T cell receptor beta chains below were found in one sample sequenced in a study of blood T cell repertoires in COVID-19. The method was immunoSEQ multiplex PCR; TCRdb's version includes in-frame clones alone and lacks a portion of them. The sample carries around 70,000 clones, roughly 80% recorded once. The sequencing sample was made of peripheral blood. All receptors derive from a woman aged 55-70 years with acute or convalescent COVID-19.

The rearrangement uses TRBV27 and TRBJ1-1; D not certain. The CDR3 is 14 residues long. The V gene's germline CDR1 is MNHEY and CDR2 SMNVEV (reference sequence). V was trimmed by 4 bases and J by 1 base, leaving 10 bases between them. The CDR3 is CASSSNPGNTEAFF. For the CDR3, the DNA is TGTGCCAGCAGTTCTAACCCAGGGAACACTGAAGCTTTCTTT.

V gene TRBV4-1 combines with J gene TRBJ1-1; a possible D gene is TRBD1 (6 bases). CDR3 length: 17 residues. Trimming left V 3 bases short and J 0 bases short, with 17 bases between. CDR1 MGHRA and CDR2 YSYEKL come from the germline V gene. The CDR3 DNA follows: TGCGCCAGCAGCCACCCCCGCGGGGGCGTAGTGAACACTGAAGCTTTCTTT. Translating gives CASSHPRGGVVNTEAFF.

The chain uses TRBV5-6 and TRBJ1-1, with TRBD1 matching 7 bases. The germline V gene has CDR1 SGHDT and CDR2 YYEEEE. The V segment lost 4 bases and the J segment 0 bases; nucleotides outside the gene matches: 6. This CDR3 has 15 amino acids. CDR3 DNA sequence: TGTGCCAGCAGCCGGGGACAGCTGATGAACACTGAAGCTTTCTTT. It translates to CASSRGQLMNTEAFF.

The rearrangement uses TRBV5-1 and TRBJ2-1, with 8 bases identical to TRBD1. In germline, CDR1 is SGHRS, CDR2 YFSETQ. This CDR3 is 15 amino acids long. J lost 6 bases, V lost 4 bases, and 9 bases had no gene match. The chain's CDR3 is CASSPAGTGLNEQFF. CDR3 DNA: TGCGCCAGCAGCCCCGCCGGGACAGGACTCAATGAGCAGTTCTTC.

This clone was detected once. The V call is TRBV11-3, the J call TRBJ2-7; the match to TRBD2 covers 7 bases. Losses at the gene ends were 6 bases for V and 1 base for J; bases not matched to a gene: 6. Germline CDR1 reads SGHNT; CDR2 reads YENEEA. The CDR3 runs 14 residues. For the CDR3, the DNA is TGTGCCAGCAGTCAGACGGGGGGTTCCTACGAGCAGTACTTC. This gives the protein CASSQTGGSYEQYF.

This clone was found a few times. The rearrangement uses TRBV25-1 and TRBJ2-7; D not resolved. The CDR3 loop spans 14 amino acids. Trimming took 7 bases from V and 2 from J, leaving 15 bases between them. Germline V lookup: CDR1 MGHDK, CDR2 SYGVNS. The CDR3 protein is CASTNSPQTYEQYV. CDR3 bases: TGTGCCAGCACTAACAGTCCCCAAACCTACGAGCAGTACGTC.

The V and J genes are TRBV7-6 and TRBJ2-6; D gene ambiguous. CDR3 length equals 18 residues. Per germline, CDR1 SGHVS and CDR2 FNYEAQ. The ends were cut back, 1 base at V and 0 bases at J, with 13 bases in the middle. The CDR3 protein is CASSLEAPSLSGANVLTF. As DNA, the CDR3 is TGTGCCAGCAGCTTAGAAGCCCCCTCTCTCTCTGGGGCCAACGTCCTGACTTTC.